This TCR beta chain is drawn from a study of PD-1 blockade in mismatch repair-deficient tumors. Repertoires were generated with immunoSEQ multiplex PCR, while TCRdb's copy carries only in-frame clones and drops some. Of 30,000 to 40,000 clones in the sample, approximately 81% were seen once. There are a few counts of this clone. The J segment lost 7 bases and the V segment lost 3 bases, leaving 8 bases of the junction unmatched. In germline, CDR1 is LNHDA, CDR2 SQIVND (reference sequence). CDR3 length: 15 residues. This material consisted of peripheral blood, taken around 76 weeks after starting pembrolizumab. The gene calls are TRBV19 and TRBJ2-1, with 8 bases fitting TRBD2. This TCR was recovered from an adult with mismatch repair-deficient cancer. The CDR3 region is CASSMDGTRRNEQFF. CDR3 coding DNA: TGTGCCAGTAGTATGGACGGGACTAGACGAAATGAGCAGTTCTTC.